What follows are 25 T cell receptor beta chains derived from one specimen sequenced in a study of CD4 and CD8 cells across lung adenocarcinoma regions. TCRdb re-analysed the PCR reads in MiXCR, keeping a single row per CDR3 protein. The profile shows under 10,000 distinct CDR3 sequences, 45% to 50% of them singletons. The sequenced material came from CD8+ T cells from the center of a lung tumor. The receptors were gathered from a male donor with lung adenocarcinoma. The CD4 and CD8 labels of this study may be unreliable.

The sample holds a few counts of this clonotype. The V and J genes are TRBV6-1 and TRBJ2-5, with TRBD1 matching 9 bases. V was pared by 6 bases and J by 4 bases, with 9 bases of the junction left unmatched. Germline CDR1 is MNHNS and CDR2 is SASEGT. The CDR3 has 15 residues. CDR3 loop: CASSKGTGRGETQYF. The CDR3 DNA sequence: TGTGCCAGCAGCAAAGGGACAGGGAGGGGAGAGACCCAGTACTTC.

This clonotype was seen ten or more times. The CDR3: CASSYRGRETQYF. Here the CDR3 DNA reads TGTGCCAGCAGTTACAGAGGCCGAGAGACCCAGTACTTC. V gene TRBV6-5 combines with J gene TRBJ2-1; no clear D. The last part of the DNA fits TRBJ2-5 better; the J call may be wrong. The CDR3 spans 13 residues. Germline loops: CDR1 MNHEY, CDR2 SVGAGI.

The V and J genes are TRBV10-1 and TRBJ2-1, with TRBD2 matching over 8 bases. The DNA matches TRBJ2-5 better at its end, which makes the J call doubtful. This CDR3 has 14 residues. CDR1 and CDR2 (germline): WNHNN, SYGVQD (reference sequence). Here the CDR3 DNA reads TGCGCCAGCGCTGGCGGGGGGACTCAAGAGACCCAGTACTTC. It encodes CASAGGGTQETQYF.

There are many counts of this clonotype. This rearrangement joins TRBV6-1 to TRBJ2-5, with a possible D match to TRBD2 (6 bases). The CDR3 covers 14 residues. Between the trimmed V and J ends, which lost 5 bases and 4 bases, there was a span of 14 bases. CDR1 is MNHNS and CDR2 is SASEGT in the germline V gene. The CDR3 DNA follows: TGTGCCAGCAGTCATGGGGGAGGACGAGAGACCCAGTACTTC. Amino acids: CASSHGGGRETQYF.

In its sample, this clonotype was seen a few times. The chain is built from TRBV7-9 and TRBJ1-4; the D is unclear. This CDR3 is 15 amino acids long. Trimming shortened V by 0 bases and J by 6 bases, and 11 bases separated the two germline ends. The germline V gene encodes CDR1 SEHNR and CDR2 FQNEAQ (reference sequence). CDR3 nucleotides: TGTGCCAGCAGCTTAGCCGACATGGGTTATGAAAAACTGTTTTTT. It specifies CASSLADMGYEKLFF.

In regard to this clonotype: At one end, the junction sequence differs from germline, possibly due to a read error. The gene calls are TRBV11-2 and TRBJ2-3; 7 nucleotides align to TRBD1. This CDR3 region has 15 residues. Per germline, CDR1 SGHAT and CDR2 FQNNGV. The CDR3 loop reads CASSLTRTGSYEQYF. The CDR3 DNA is TGTGCCAGCAGCTTAACCCGGACAGGCTCCTACGAGCAGTACTTT.

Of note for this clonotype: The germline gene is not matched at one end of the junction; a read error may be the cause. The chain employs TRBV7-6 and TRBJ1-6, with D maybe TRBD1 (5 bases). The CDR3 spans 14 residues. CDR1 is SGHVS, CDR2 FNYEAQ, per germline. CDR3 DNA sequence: TGTGTCAGCAGCTTAGGGGTGGGGAGCTACGAGCAGTACTTT. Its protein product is CVSSLGVGSYEQYF.

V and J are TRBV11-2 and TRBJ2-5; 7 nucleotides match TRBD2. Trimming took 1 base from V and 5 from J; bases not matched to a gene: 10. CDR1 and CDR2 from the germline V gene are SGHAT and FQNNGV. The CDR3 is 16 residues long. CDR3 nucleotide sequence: TGTGCCAGCAGCTTAGTCGGGGAGGGGCCGTCGGAGACCCAGTACTTC. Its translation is CASSLVGEGPSETQYF.

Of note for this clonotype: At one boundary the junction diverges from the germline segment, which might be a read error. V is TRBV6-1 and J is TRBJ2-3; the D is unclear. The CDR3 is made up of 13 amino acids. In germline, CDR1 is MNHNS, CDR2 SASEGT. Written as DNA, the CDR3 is TGTGCCAGCGGTCAGAGAGCCAAAGATATGCAGTATTTT. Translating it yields CASGQRAKDMQYF.

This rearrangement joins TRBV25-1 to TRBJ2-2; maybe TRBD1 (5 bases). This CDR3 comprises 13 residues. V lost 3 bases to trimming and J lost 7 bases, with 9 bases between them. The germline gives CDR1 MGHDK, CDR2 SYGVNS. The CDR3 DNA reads TGTGCCAGCAGTGACAGGGAAATCGGGGAGCTGTTTTTT. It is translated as CASSDREIGELFF.

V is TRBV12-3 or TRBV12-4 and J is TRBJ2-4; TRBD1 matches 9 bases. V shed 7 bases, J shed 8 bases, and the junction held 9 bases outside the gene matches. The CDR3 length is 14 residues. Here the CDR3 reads CASKRDRDVYIQYF. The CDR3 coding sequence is TGTGCCAGCAAACGGGACAGGGACGTTTACATTCAGTACTTC.

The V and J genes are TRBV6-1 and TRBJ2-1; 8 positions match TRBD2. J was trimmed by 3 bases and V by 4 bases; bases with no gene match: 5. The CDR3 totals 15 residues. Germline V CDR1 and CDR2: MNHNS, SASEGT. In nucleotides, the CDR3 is TGTGCCAGCAGTGCCACTAGCGGAAACTACAATGAGCAGTTCTTC. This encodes CASSATSGNYNEQFF.

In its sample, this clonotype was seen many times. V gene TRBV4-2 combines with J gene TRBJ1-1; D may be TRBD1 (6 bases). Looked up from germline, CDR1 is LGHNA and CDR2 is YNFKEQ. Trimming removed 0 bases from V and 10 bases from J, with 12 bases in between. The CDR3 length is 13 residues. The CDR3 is CASSQEQGGRAFF. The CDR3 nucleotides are TGTGCCAGCAGCCAAGAACAGGGCGGAAGAGCTTTCTTT.

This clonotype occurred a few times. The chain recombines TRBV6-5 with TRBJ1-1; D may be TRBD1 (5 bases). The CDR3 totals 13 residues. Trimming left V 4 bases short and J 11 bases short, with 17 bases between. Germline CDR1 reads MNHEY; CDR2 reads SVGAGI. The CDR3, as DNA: TGTGCCAGCAGTTCCCTCGCGGGGACGGAGGCTTTCTTT. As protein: CASSSLAGTEAFF.

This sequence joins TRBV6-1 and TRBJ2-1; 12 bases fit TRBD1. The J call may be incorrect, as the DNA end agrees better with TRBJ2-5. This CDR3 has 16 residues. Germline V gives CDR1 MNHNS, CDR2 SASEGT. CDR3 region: CASSARDRGLRETQYF. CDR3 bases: TGTGCCAGCAGCGCCCGGGACAGGGGGCTAAGGGAGACCCAGTACTTC.

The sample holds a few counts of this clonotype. The DNA for the CDR3 is TGTGCCAGCAGCGTCCGTGGGGAGTTAGCTAACTATGGCTACACCTTC. This gives the protein CASSVRGELANYGYTF. The genes are TRBV9 and TRBJ1-2; D gene ambiguous. Trimming took off 2 bases at V and 0 bases at J, with 14 bases between the two ends. This CDR3 is built from 16 residues. Germline CDR1 reads SGDLS; CDR2 reads YYNGEE.

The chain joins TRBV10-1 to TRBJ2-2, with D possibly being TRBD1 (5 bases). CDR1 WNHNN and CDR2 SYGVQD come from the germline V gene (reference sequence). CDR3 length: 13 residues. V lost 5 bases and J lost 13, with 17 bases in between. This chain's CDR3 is CASSPGMRDTLFF. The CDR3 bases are TGCGCCAGCAGTCCAGGGATGCGAGATACGCTGTTTTTT.

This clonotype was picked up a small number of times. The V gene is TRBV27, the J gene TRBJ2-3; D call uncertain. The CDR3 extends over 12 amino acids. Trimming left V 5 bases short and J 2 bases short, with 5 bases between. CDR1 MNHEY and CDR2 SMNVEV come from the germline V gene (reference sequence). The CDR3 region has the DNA TGTGCCAGCAGTCGCCTCACAGATACGCAGTATTTT. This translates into CASSRLTDTQYF.

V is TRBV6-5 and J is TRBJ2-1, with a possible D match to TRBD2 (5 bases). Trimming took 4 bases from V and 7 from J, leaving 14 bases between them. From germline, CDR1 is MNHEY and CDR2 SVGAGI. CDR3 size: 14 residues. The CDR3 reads CASSFPGRDNEQFF. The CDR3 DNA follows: TGTGCCAGCAGTTTTCCGGGAAGGGATAATGAGCAGTTCTTC.

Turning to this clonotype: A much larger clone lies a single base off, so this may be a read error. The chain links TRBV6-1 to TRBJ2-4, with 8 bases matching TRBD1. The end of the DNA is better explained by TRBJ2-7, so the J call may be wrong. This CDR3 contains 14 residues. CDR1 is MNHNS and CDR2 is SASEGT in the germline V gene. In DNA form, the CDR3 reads TGTGCCCGCAGTCCCCGGACAGGGCCCTACGAGCAGTACTTC. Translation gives CARSPRTGPYEQYF.

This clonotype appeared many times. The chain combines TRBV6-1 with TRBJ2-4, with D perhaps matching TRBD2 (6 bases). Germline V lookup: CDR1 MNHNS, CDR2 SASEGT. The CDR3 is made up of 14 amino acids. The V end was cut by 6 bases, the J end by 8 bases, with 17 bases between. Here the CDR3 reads CASRERWGDYIQYF. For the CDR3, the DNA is TGTGCCAGCAGGGAGAGGTGGGGGGATTACATTCAGTACTTC.

The CDR3 DNA follows: TGTGCCAGCAGCTTAGTTCCGGAGGCACCCCTCCACTTT. It encodes CASSLVPEAPLHF. This sequence joins TRBV11-3 and TRBJ1-6; D gene uncertain. Germline values: CDR1 SGHNT, CDR2 YENEEA. This CDR3 spans 13 amino acids. V lost 1 base and J lost 11, with 9 bases in between. Combining the CDR3 with reference TRBV11-3 and TRBJ1-6 gives the whole variable domain EAGVVQSPRYKIIEKKQPVAFWCNPISGHNTLYWYLQNLGQGPELLIRYENEEAVDDSQLPKDRFSAERLKGVDSTLKIQPAELGDSAVYLCASSLVPEAPLHFGNGTRLTVT.

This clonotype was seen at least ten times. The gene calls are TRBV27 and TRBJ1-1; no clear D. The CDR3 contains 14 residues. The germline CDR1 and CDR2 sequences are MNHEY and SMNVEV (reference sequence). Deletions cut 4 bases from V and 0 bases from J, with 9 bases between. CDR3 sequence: CASSYTSVNTEAFF. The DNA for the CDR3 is TGTGCCAGCAGTTACACATCTGTGAACACTGAAGCTTTCTTT.

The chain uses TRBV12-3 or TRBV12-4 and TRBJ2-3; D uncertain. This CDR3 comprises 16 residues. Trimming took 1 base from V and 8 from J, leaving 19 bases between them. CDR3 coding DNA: TGTGCCAGCAGTTTAGGAGCACAGCTTGGGGTGGGTACGCAGTATTTT. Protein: CASSLGAQLGVGTQYF.

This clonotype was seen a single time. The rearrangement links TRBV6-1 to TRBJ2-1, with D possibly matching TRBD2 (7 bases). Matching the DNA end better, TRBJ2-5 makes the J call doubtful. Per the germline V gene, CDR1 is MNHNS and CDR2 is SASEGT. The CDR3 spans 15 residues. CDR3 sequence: CASSEGTGRGETQYF. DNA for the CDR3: TGTGCCAGCAGTGAAGGTACAGGGAGGGGGGAGACCCAGTACTTC.